Shown below are 30 T cell receptor beta chains from a single sample sequenced in a study of T cell repertoires and Cas9 in healthy adults (dated by TCRdb to 2017 to 2018). The method behind the library was the immunoSEQ multiplex PCR assay. As stored in TCRdb, this immuneACCESS dataset retains in-frame rearrangements with V and J assigned. A fraction of the clones does not appear; measured against another copy, unresolved V genes explain less than half of the discrepancy, and the remainder lacks a known reason. The sample records 20,000 to 25,000 clones, about nine tenths of which are singletons. The top ten clonotypes cover about 0.9% of the sample. Input material: CD4+ effector T cells (CD127+, CD25-, CD137-, CD154-) from PBMCs; culture status not recorded. The receptor source for this set is a human donor in good health.

The J gene is TRBJ2-2, the V gene TRBV15; 7 bases are a match to TRBD2. In germline, CDR1 is LNHNV, CDR2 YYDKDF (reference sequence). The J segment lost 7 bases and the V segment lost 4 bases, leaving 3 bases of the junction unmatched. CDR3 length: 13 amino acids. CDR3 in amino acids: CATSTRTSGELFF. CDR3 nucleotide sequence: TGTGCCACCAGCACTAGGACTAGCGGGGAGCTGTTTTTT. The full variable domain, rest sourced from reference TRBV15 and TRBJ2-2, is DAMVIQNPRYQVTQFGKPVTLSCSQTLNHNVMYWYQQKSSQAPKLLFHYYDKDFNNEADTPDNFQSRRPNTSFCFLDIRSPGLGDTAMYLCATSTRTSGELFFGEGSRLTVL.

The rearrangement links TRBV13 to TRBJ2-4; TRBD2 aligns across 11 bases. Per the germline V gene, CDR1 is PRHDT and CDR2 is FYEKMQ (reference sequence). The CDR3 runs 16 residues. Losses at the gene ends were 3 bases for V and 2 bases for J; bases not matched to a gene: 3. DNA for the CDR3: TGTGCCAGCAGCTTGTTAGCGGGGGGGTCCAAAAACATTCAGTACTTC. As protein: CASSLLAGGSKNIQYF.

This clone was recorded once. V is TRBV19 and J is TRBJ2-2; the D is unclear. The CDR3 covers 11 residues. Germline CDR1 is LNHDA and CDR2 is SQIVND (reference sequence). V was clipped by 2 bases and J by 7 bases, with 2 bases between them. The CDR3 is CASSIRGELFF. The CDR3 DNA sequence: TGTGCCAGTAGTATACGCGGGGAGCTGTTTTTT.

The gene calls are TRBV18 and TRBJ2-2, with D maybe TRBD1 (6 bases). The CDR3 has 14 residues. The V and J ends lost 6 bases and 2 bases respectively, with 10 bases between them. Germline values: CDR1 KGHSH, CDR2 LQKENI. CDR3 coding DNA: TGTGCCAGCTCGCAAGGGACAAACACCGGGGAGCTGTTTTTT. Its protein product is CASSQGTNTGELFF.

This clone has a single count. The chain uses TRBV11-3 and TRBJ2-2; possibly TRBD1 or TRBD2 for D (5 bases each). Germline-derived CDR1 and CDR2 are SGHNT and YENEEA. This CDR3 is 14 amino acids long. V lost 7 bases and J 1 base, leaving 10 bases between the germline ends. The CDR3 protein is CASNWDGNTGELFF. The CDR3 DNA is TGTGCCAGCAACTGGGACGGGAACACCGGGGAGCTGTTTTTT.

The gene calls are TRBV4-3 and TRBJ1-2; 8 bases are shared with TRBD1. Trimming took 4 bases from V and 8 from J; bases not matched to a gene: 9. CDR3 length: 14 residues. CDR1 LGHNA and CDR2 YSLEER come from the germline V gene. The CDR3 bases are TGCGCCAGCAGCCGAGGACAGGGCTTAGGGGGCTACACCTTC. Amino acid sequence: CASSRGQGLGGYTF.

This clone was found once. The genes are TRBV7-7 and TRBJ2-5; TRBD1 is a possible D gene (6 bases). The CDR3 totals 13 residues. CDR1 SSHAT and CDR2 FNYEAQ come from the germline V gene (reference sequence). The V end lost 5 bases, the J end lost 1 base, and 8 bases lay between the germline ends. CDR3 nucleotides: TGTGCCAGCAGCCGGGACATCCAAGAGACCCAGTACTTC. Translating it yields CASSRDIQETQYF.

The chain combines TRBV12-5 with TRBJ1-1; D is undetermined. The V gene's germline CDR1 is LGHNT and CDR2 FRNRAP. This CDR3 spans 13 amino acids. V lost 3 bases and J lost 5, with 10 bases in between. The chain's CDR3 is CASGFGEGTEAFF. Written as DNA, the CDR3 is TGTGCTAGTGGTTTTGGGGAGGGAACTGAAGCTTTCTTT.

The chain employs TRBV7-8 and TRBJ2-2; 7 bases line up with TRBD1. This CDR3 has 13 residues. The germline CDR1 and CDR2 sequences are SGHVS and FQNEAQ. V was pared by 5 bases and J by 6 bases, with 3 bases of the junction left unmatched. CDR3 nucleotide sequence: TGTGCCAGCAGCGCAGGGGGTCCCGGGGAGCTGTTTTTT. Translation: CASSAGGPGELFF.

The chain employs TRBV19 and TRBJ1-3, with D tentatively TRBD1 (5 bases). V was clipped by 3 bases and J by 1 base, with 19 bases between them. The germline CDR1 and CDR2 sequences are LNHDA and SQIVND (reference sequence). The CDR3 sequence is 18 residues long. The CDR3 region has the DNA TGTGCCAGTAGTATCCAACCAAGGCAGGGATCTTCTGGAAACACCATATATTTT. It specifies CASSIQPRQGSSGNTIYF.

The chain couples TRBV15 to TRBJ1-1; D is unresolved. This CDR3 comprises 14 residues. V lost 0 bases and J 3 bases, leaving 8 bases between the germline ends. Germline V gene sequence: CDR1 LNHNV, CDR2 YYDKDF (reference sequence). The CDR3 reads CATSRDIEDTEAFF. CDR3 sequence (DNA): TGTGCCACCAGCAGAGACATTGAGGACACTGAAGCTTTCTTT.

The rearrangement joins TRBV5-5 to TRBJ1-1; D not certain. CDR1 is SGHKS, CDR2 YYEKEE, per germline (reference sequence). V lost 1 base, J lost 2 bases, and 0 bases lay in between. The CDR3 runs to 11 residues. The CDR3 sequence is CASSLNTEAFF. CDR3 bases: TGTGCCAGCAGCTTGAACACTGAAGCTTTCTTT.

This clone was seen just once. The V and J genes are TRBV19 and TRBJ1-1, with TRBD1 identical over 10 bases. This CDR3 spans 16 amino acids. Germline V gene data show CDR1 as LNHDA and CDR2 as SQIVND (reference sequence). V shed 9 bases, J shed 0 bases, and the junction held 10 bases outside the gene matches. The CDR3 loop reads CARRDRGRKVNTEAFF. CDR3 bases: TGTGCCAGAAGGGACAGGGGACGCAAGGTGAACACTGAAGCTTTCTTT.

The CDR3 spells CASSLGFGNEQFF. The CDR3 coding sequence is TGTGCCAGCAGCTTAGGTTTCGGCAATGAGCAGTTCTTC. This chain joins TRBV7-6 and TRBJ2-1; D unclear. Trimming left V 1 base short and J 6 bases short, with 7 bases between. Germline CDR1 SGHVS, CDR2 FNYEAQ. The CDR3 has 13 amino acids.

This clone was seen only once. The chain uses TRBV11-2 and TRBJ2-3, with D possibly being TRBD1 (7 bases). V was cut by 6 bases and J by 1 base, with 14 bases left in between. The CDR3 loop spans 15 amino acids. Germline lookup yields CDR1 SGHAT and CDR2 FQNNGV. CDR3 coding DNA: TGTGCCAGCAGAGGGGCGGGACAGCGCACAGATACGCAGTATTTT. Its translation: CASRGAGQRTDTQYF.

The V call is TRBV28, the J call TRBJ1-1; 9 nucleotides align to TRBD1. The germline V gene encodes CDR1 MDHEN and CDR2 SYDVKM. This CDR3 spans 14 amino acids. V gave up 5 bases and J gave up 6 bases; unmatched junction bases: 7. The CDR3 nucleotides read TGTGCCAGCAGTCCCGGGGACAGGGTTGCTGAAGCTTTCTTT. Amino acid sequence: CASSPGDRVAEAFF.

The gene calls are TRBV13 and TRBJ2-7, with D perhaps TRBD1 (5 bases). The CDR3 consists of 14 residues. Germline loops: CDR1 PRHDT, CDR2 FYEKMQ (reference sequence). Trimming pared 2 bases from V and 2 bases from J, leaving 10 bases between. The CDR3 region has the DNA TGTGCCAGCAGCTTACAGGGTAGGACCTACGAGCAGTACTTC. Its translation: CASSLQGRTYEQYF. The whole variable domain, filled in from reference TRBV13 and TRBJ2-7, reads AAGVIQSPRHLIKEKRETATLKCYPIPRHDTVYWYQQGPGQDPQFLISFYEKMQSDKGSIPDRFSAQQFSDYHSELNMSSLELGDSALYFCASSLQGRTYEQYFGPGTRLTVT.

V usage is TRBV19 and J usage is TRBJ1-5, with a tentative D call TRBD1 (5 bases). CDR1 is LNHDA and CDR2 is SQIVND in the germline V gene (reference sequence). Trimming removed 5 bases from V and 3 bases from J, with 17 bases in between. CDR3 length: 16 amino acids. The CDR3 DNA follows: TGTGCCAGTAGTTCACAAACTCAGGGAAACAATCAGCCCCAGCATTTT. This gives the protein CASSSQTQGNNQPQHF.

This clone was counted a few times. Other DNA sequences in the same sample also yield this CDR3. The chain recombines TRBV10-3 with TRBJ1-5; D is unresolved. The CDR3 spans 13 residues. The V gene's germline CDR1 is ENHRY and CDR2 SYGVKD. V shed 4 bases and J shed 0 bases, with 4 bases lying between them. CDR3 protein: CAISVDSNQPQHF. The DNA for the CDR3 is TGTGCCATCAGTGTTGATAGCAATCAGCCCCAGCATTTT.

Remarks on this clone: At one end, the junction sequence differs from germline, possibly due to a read error. The V gene is TRBV7-2, the J gene TRBJ1-6; the D gene is possibly TRBD1 (5 bases). Germline assignment: CDR1 SGHTA and CDR2 FQGNSA. This CDR3 is built from 15 residues. Here the CDR3 reads CASRLDRGNNSPLHF. The CDR3 DNA is TGTGCCAGCAGATTAGACAGAGGAAATAATTCACCCCTCCACTTT.

The chain combines TRBV7-2 with TRBJ2-3; TRBD2 aligns across 7 bases. V was clipped by 2 bases and J by 0 bases; unmatched bases: 2. The V gene's germline CDR1 is SGHTA and CDR2 FQGNSA. The CDR3 has 15 residues. In DNA, the CDR3 is TGTGCCAGCAGCTTACTAGCGGAAAGCACAGATACGCAGTATTTT. Translated, it gives CASSLLAESTDTQYF.

This sequence joins TRBV5-1 and TRBJ1-1; D call uncertain. Germline V lookup: CDR1 SGHRS, CDR2 YFSETQ. V gave up 4 bases and J gave up 4 bases, with 11 bases separating them. CDR3 length: 13 residues. This CDR3 is CASSQRFATEAFF. For the CDR3, the DNA is TGCGCCAGCAGCCAGCGTTTTGCCACTGAAGCTTTCTTT.

The chain employs TRBV4-3 and TRBJ2-1; 9 nucleotides match TRBD2. Germline CDR1 LGHNA, CDR2 YSLEER. The CDR3 contains 15 residues. V lost 0 bases, J lost 15 bases, and 12 bases stayed unmatched. CDR3 sequence reads: CASSQEVLGGGAMFF. The CDR3 DNA sequence: TGCGCCAGCAGCCAAGAGGTTCTGGGCGGGGGGGCCATGTTCTTC.

This chain uses TRBV5-4 with TRBJ1-2; TRBD1 matches at 7 bases. Germline loops: CDR1 SGHNT, CDR2 YYREEE (reference sequence). CDR3 length: 14 residues. V was pared by 4 bases and J by 7 bases, with 10 bases of the junction left unmatched. The CDR3 region has the DNA TGTGCCAGCAGCCACGGTGGGACAGTTTCTGGCTACACCTTC. This codes for CASSHGGTVSGYTF.

The chain combines TRBV7-2 with TRBJ1-5; no reliable D call. Trimming shortened V by 1 base and J by 4 bases, and 17 bases separated the two germline ends. The CDR3 consists of 17 residues. The V gene's germline CDR1 is SGHTA and CDR2 FQGNSA. In nucleotides, the CDR3 is TGTGCCAGCAGCTTAGTGTCCAATTTCGGTTTGAATCAGCCCCAGCATTTT. This translates into CASSLVSNFGLNQPQHF.

This chain connects TRBV4-3 to TRBJ2-1; D gene uncertain. Trimming shortened V by 0 bases and J by 4 bases, and 10 bases separated the two germline ends. The germline V gene encodes CDR1 LGHNA and CDR2 YSLEER. This CDR3 comprises 15 residues. CDR3 sequence: CASSQEGGTYNEQFF. Here the CDR3 DNA reads TGCGCCAGCAGCCAAGAGGGCGGAACTTACAATGAGCAGTTCTTC.

The rearrangement uses TRBV20-1 and TRBJ1-1, with D unresolved. CDR3 size: 11 residues. V shed 4 bases and J shed 9 bases, with 12 bases lying between them. CDR1 and CDR2 (germline): DFQATT, SNEGSKA (reference sequence). The CDR3 protein is CSAIGGTKAFF. The CDR3 region has the DNA TGCAGTGCTATAGGCGGAACTAAAGCTTTCTTT.

This clone has only one observation. The chain employs TRBV5-1 and TRBJ2-1, with a possible D match to TRBD2 (5 bases). Germline V CDR1 and CDR2: SGHRS, YFSETQ. Trimming stripped 2 bases from V and 5 bases from J, with 8 bases between. This CDR3 comprises 13 residues. This chain's CDR3 is CASSFPGNNEQFF. The CDR3 DNA follows: TGCGCCAGCAGCTTTCCCGGGAACAATGAGCAGTTCTTC.

The chain couples TRBV28 to TRBJ1-1; a possible D gene is TRBD1 (6 bases). From germline, CDR1 is MDHEN and CDR2 SYDVKM. With 6 bases removed from V and 2 bases from J, the gap between germline ends came to 16 bases. The CDR3 length is 15 residues. CDR3 nucleotides: TGTGCCAGCAGGGGCCGTACAGGGTACAACACTGAAGCTTTCTTT. It yields the protein CASRGRTGYNTEAFF.

This clone was counted once. V gene TRBV7-2 combines with J gene TRBJ1-1; D is perhaps TRBD1 (6 bases). The germline gives CDR1 SGHTA, CDR2 FQGNSA. Trimming left V 3 bases short and J 5 bases short, with 19 bases between. The CDR3 contains 16 residues. The CDR3 region is CASSFGAGAAGTEAFF. The CDR3 region has the DNA TGTGCCAGCAGCTTCGGGGCAGGGGCTGCCGGAACTGAAGCTTTCTTT.